This entry lists 21 T cell receptor beta chains sequenced from one sample in a study of blood T cell repertoires in COVID-19. Assay used: immunoSEQ multiplex PCR; TCRdb lists only in-frame clones, some missing. The table lists more than 110,000 clones, 70% to 80% of them singletons. Material for sequencing was peripheral blood. The receptors come from a woman between 50 and 59 years old with active or convalescent COVID-19.

The chain is built from TRBV6-5 and TRBJ2-5; D is possibly TRBD2 (5 bases). The CDR3 is 13 amino acids. Germline V CDR1 and CDR2: MNHEY, SVGAGI. The V and J ends lost 8 bases and 2 bases respectively, with 12 bases between them. For the CDR3, the DNA is TGTGCCAGCGGACTGACTCTTCAAGAGACCCAGTACTTC. It yields the protein CASGLTLQETQYF.

The genes are TRBV7-8 and TRBJ2-2; 9 bases line up with TRBD1. CDR1 is SGHVS and CDR2 is FQNEAQ in the germline V gene. The CDR3 totals 18 residues. V lost 4 bases and J lost 2; bases outside the gene matches: 11. The CDR3 spells CASSSPPGQGLNTGELFF. The DNA for the CDR3 is TGTGCCAGCAGCTCACCACCGGGACAGGGATTAAACACCGGGGAGCTGTTTTTT.

The genes are TRBV19 and TRBJ2-5; 7 bases align to TRBD2. Germline CDR1 LNHDA, CDR2 SQIVND (reference sequence). The CDR3 is 13 amino acids. Germline trimming cut 3 bases from V and 2 bases from J; bases unmatched to any gene: 0. CDR3: CASSISGQETQYF. The CDR3 nucleotides read TGTGCCAGTAGTATTAGCGGGCAAGAGACCCAGTACTTC.

The gene calls are TRBV4-2 and TRBJ1-1; TRBD1 is a possible D gene (5 bases). Looked up from germline, CDR1 is LGHNA and CDR2 is YNFKEQ. The CDR3 spans 13 residues. V gave up 4 bases and J gave up 5 bases, with 11 bases separating them. The CDR3 DNA follows: TGTGCCAGCAGCCCAGGGTCATGGACTGAAGCTTTCTTT. It yields the protein CASSPGSWTEAFF.

In its sample, this clone was seen a few times. The rearrangement joins TRBV11-2 to TRBJ2-1; D remains ambiguous. Germline-derived CDR1 and CDR2 are SGHAT and FQNNGV. The length of the CDR3 is 15 residues. Between the trimmed V and J ends, which lost 4 bases and 0 bases, there was a span of 10 bases. The CDR3 sequence is CASSSKLSSYNEQFF. CDR3 coding DNA: TGTGCCAGCAGCTCGAAGCTGAGCTCCTACAATGAGCAGTTCTTC.

The chain couples TRBV30 to TRBJ2-7; perhaps TRBD2 as D (8 bases). The germline V gene encodes CDR1 GTSNPN and CDR2 SVGIG (reference sequence). The CDR3 has 14 residues. CDR3 nucleotide sequence: TGTGCTTTACGGGGGGGGACAGCTGTTTACGAGCAGTACTTC. It specifies CALRGGTAVYEQYF.

The chain has TRBV30 and TRBJ1-2; TRBD1 matches 12 bases. J gave up 8 bases and V 1 base, and 11 bases lay outside the gene matches. CDR1 GTSNPN and CDR2 SVGIG come from the germline V gene (reference sequence). This CDR3 contains 16 residues. Here the CDR3 reads CAWSADGTGGSWGYTF. The CDR3 DNA follows: TGTGCCTGGAGTGCAGACGGGACAGGGGGCAGTTGGGGCTACACCTTC. Combining the CDR3 with reference TRBV30 and TRBJ1-2 gives the whole variable domain SQTIHQWPATLVQPVGSPLSLECTVEGTSNPNLYWYRQAAGRGLQLLFYSVGIGQISSEVPQNLSASRPQDRQFILSSKKLLLSDSGFYLCAWSADGTGGSWGYTFGSGTRLTVV.

The V gene is TRBV4-1, the J gene TRBJ1-4; a weak D match, TRBD1 (5 bases). CDR1 and CDR2 (germline): MGHRA, YSYEKL. The CDR3 extends over 17 amino acids. V was clipped by 7 bases and J by 0 bases, with 18 bases between them. The CDR3 region has the DNA TGCGCCAGCACCTTTTCGGGGGATACGGCAACTAATGAAAAACTGTTTTTT. Protein product: CASTFSGDTATNEKLFF.

In its sample, this clone was seen a few times. V is TRBV14 and J is TRBJ1-1; the match to TRBD1 covers 8 bases. From germline, CDR1 is SGHDN and CDR2 FVKESK. The V segment lost 5 bases and the J segment 7 bases; nucleotides outside the gene matches: 6. There are 13 residues in the CDR3. CDR3 in amino acids: CASSRQGLGEAFF. CDR3 bases: TGTGCCAGCAGCAGACAGGGGCTGGGTGAAGCTTTCTTT.

The chain links TRBV4-2 to TRBJ2-3; D is unclear. Per the germline V gene, CDR1 is LGHNA and CDR2 is YNFKEQ. The ends were cut back, 0 bases at V and 3 bases at J, with 16 bases in the middle. The CDR3 length is 17 residues. This chain's CDR3 is CASSQEARSPLTDTQYF. As DNA, the CDR3 is TGTGCCAGCAGCCAAGAGGCCAGGTCCCCCTTAACAGATACGCAGTATTTT.

The rearrangement uses TRBV21-1 and TRBJ1-1; TRBD1, as called in the table, went unchecked against the DNA. TRBV21-1 is annotated as a pseudogene. The CDR3 sequence is 17 residues long. CDR3 amino acids: CASSKRGDSQRYTEAFF. For the CDR3, the DNA is TGTGCCAGCAGCAAAAGGGGGGACAGCCAGCGGTACACTGAAGCTTTCTTT.

V and J are TRBV7-2 and TRBJ1-1; D is ambiguous. Germline values: CDR1 SGHTA, CDR2 FQGNSA. CDR3 size: 14 residues. Trimming removed 1 base from V and 2 bases from J, with 8 bases in between. The CDR3 region has the DNA TGTGCCAGCAGCTTAGGGGGAGAAAACACTGAAGCTTTCTTT. It codes for CASSLGGENTEAFF.

The V gene is TRBV6-1, the J gene TRBJ2-1; 12 positions agree with TRBD2. The J segment lost 3 bases and the V segment lost 0 bases, leaving 18 bases of the junction unmatched. The germline CDR1 and CDR2 sequences are MNHNS and SASEGT. This CDR3 comprises 22 residues. CDR3 in amino acids: CASSEATHHRDGLAGHYNEQFF. The CDR3 DNA reads as TGTGCCAGCAGTGAAGCAACGCACCACCGTGACGGACTAGCGGGACACTACAATGAGCAGTTCTTC.

CDR3 in DNA: TGTGCCAGCAGCCGAAGTTCGTCCGGTGAGCAGTTCTTC. Protein sequence: CASSRSSSGEQFF. V and J are TRBV7-3 and TRBJ2-1; D remains unclear. This CDR3 is 13 amino acids long. V lost 5 bases, J lost 9 bases, and 14 bases lay in between. Germline CDR1 is SGHTA and CDR2 is FQGTGA.

The J gene is TRBJ1-1, the V gene TRBV6-2 or TRBV6-3, with D unclear. This CDR3 has 12 amino acids. Trimming removed 6 bases at V and 11 bases at J, with 16 bases between. From germline, CDR1 is MNHEY and CDR2 SVGEGT. The CDR3 region has the DNA TGTGCCAGCAGCCCCCGGGGAATCGGGGCTTTCTTT. Its translation: CASSPRGIGAFF.

This chain's CDR3 is CASSYAGQVEGYTF. The CDR3 DNA reads as TGTGCCAGCAGTTACGCAGGACAGGTCGAGGGCTACACCTTC. The chain has TRBV6-5 and TRBJ1-2, with 7 positions matching TRBD1. V lost 2 bases, J lost 8 bases, and 8 bases stayed unmatched. This CDR3 contains 14 residues. Germline-derived CDR1 and CDR2 are MNHEY and SVGAGI.

The V gene is TRBV30, the J gene TRBJ2-3, with D possibly being TRBD2 (7 bases). Trimming stripped 6 bases from V and 3 bases from J, with 22 bases between. CDR3 length equals 16 residues. The germline CDR1 and CDR2 sequences are GTSNPN and SVGIG (reference sequence). The CDR3 region has the DNA TGTGCCTGTCGGTTTCCCGACAGGCGGGGGACAGATACGCAGTATTTT. Translation gives CACRFPDRRGTDTQYF.

This chain connects TRBV6-5 to TRBJ2-5, with TRBD2 matching over 10 bases. The CDR3 consists of 16 residues. V dropped 4 bases and J dropped 2; count of bases not matched to a gene: 7. Germline lookup yields CDR1 MNHEY and CDR2 SVGAGI. CDR3 sequence: CASSSRAGGHQETQYF. The CDR3, as DNA: TGTGCCAGCAGTTCCCGAGCGGGGGGGCATCAAGAGACCCAGTACTTC.

The rearrangement uses TRBV30 and TRBJ2-7; weak D call: TRBD2 (6 bases). There are 15 residues in the CDR3. Trimming cost V 2 bases and J 1 base, with 15 bases left between them. The germline CDR1 and CDR2 sequences are GTSNPN and SVGIG (reference sequence). The CDR3 region is CAWSRWRDVSYEQYF. Written as DNA, the CDR3 is TGTGCCTGGAGTAGGTGGCGGGATGTGTCCTACGAGCAGTACTTC.

The chain links TRBV6-4 to TRBJ2-1, with 13 bases matching TRBD2. Germline lookup yields CDR1 MRHNA and CDR2 SNTAGT. Trimming at V came to 0 bases and at J to 5 bases, leaving 1 base not matched to a gene. CDR3 size: 16 residues. Here the CDR3 DNA reads TGTGCCAGCAGTGACTCGGGGACTAGCGGGAACAATGAGCAGTTCTTC. Translating it yields CASSDSGTSGNNEQFF.

There are a few counts of this clone. The gene calls are TRBV19 and TRBJ2-2; TRBD1 matches at 10 bases. CDR3 length: 14 amino acids. The germline V gene encodes CDR1 LNHDA and CDR2 SQIVND (reference sequence). V dropped 10 bases and J dropped 3; count of bases not matched to a gene: 5. The CDR3 DNA is TGTGCCACCCGGGACAGGGGAGACACCGGGGAGCTGTTTTTT. It is translated as CATRDRGDTGELFF.